The count of the clone carrying this TCR beta chain is one. Its antigen remains unknown. This sample is part of a study of cytomegalovirus exposure and HLA in healthy donors. Germline values: CDR1 SGHRS, CDR2 YFSETQ. The CDR3 runs to 14 residues. The PCR employed 60 Vbeta primers together with 13 Jbeta primers. Libraries were prepared by immunoSEQ multiplex PCR; TCRdb keeps only in-frame clonotypes and omits some of them. The table includes roughly 140,000 clones, approximately 80% detected once. Study-wide results and limits: For most subjects, TCR beta sequences were reported to predict HLA-A and HLA-B alleles with accuracy. The likely origin of a cluster of highly shared sequence variants was a sequencing artifact.

The clonotype comes from a woman between 18 and 30 years old in good health and CMV-seropositive. Sequencing was carried out using PBMCs. The chain is built from TRBV5-1 and TRBJ2-5; D unclear. The end of the DNA aligns better with TRBJ2-7, so the J call may be wrong. The CDR3 here is CASSLKPPPSEQYF. The CDR3, as DNA: TGCGCCAGCAGCTTGAAACCCCCCCCAAGCGAGCAGTACTTC.